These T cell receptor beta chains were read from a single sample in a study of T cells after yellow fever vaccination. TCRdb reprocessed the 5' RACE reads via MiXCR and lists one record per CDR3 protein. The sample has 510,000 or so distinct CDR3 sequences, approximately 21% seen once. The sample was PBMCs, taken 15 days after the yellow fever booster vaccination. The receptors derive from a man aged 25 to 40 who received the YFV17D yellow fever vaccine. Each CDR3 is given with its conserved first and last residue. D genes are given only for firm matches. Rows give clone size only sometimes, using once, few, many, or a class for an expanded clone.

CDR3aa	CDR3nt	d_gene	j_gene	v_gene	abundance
CASSPMMTGPFGGEKLFF	TGTGCCAGCTCACCAATGATGACAGGGCCCTTCGGGGGCGAAAAACTGTTTTTT	TRBD1	TRBJ1-4	TRBV18	.
CSARDFRAETQYF	TGCAGTGCTAGAGATTTCAGGGCAGAGACCCAGTACTTC	.	TRBJ2-5	TRBV20-1	.
CASSLVTSGPRGTQYF	TGTGCCAGCAGCTTAGTGACTAGCGGACCTCGGGGGACCCAGTACTTC	TRBD2	TRBJ2-5	TRBV13	.
CASSSSRSENIQYF	TGTGCCAGCAGCTCGTCGAGGTCGGAAAACATTCAGTACTTC	.	TRBJ2-4	TRBV7-2	few
CSARDRRHNEQFF	TGCAGTGCTAGAGATCGGCGGCACAATGAGCAGTTCTTC	.	TRBJ2-1	TRBV20-1	few
CAWSLRGTEAFF	TGTGCCTGGAGTCTCAGGGGCACTGAAGCTTTCTTT	.	TRBJ1-1	TRBV30	few
CSVKKRLASSEQYF	TGCAGCGTTAAAAAGCGGCTAGCAAGTTCCGAGCAGTACTTC	.	TRBJ2-7	TRBV29-1	few
CATSRESGWRETQYF	TGTGCCACCAGCAGAGAATCAGGGTGGAGGGAGACCCAGTACTTC	.	TRBJ2-5	TRBV15	.
CASQGDTGELFF	TGTGCCAGCCAAGGGGACACCGGGGAGCTGTTTTTT	.	TRBJ2-2	TRBV19	.
CSAHQGVEQFF	TGCAGTGCGCACCAGGGGGTTGAGCAGTTCTTC	TRBD1	TRBJ2-1	TRBV20-1	.
CASSPGFVQETQYF	TGTGCCAGCAGTCCAGGGTTCGTTCAGGAGACCCAGTACTTC	.	TRBJ2-5	TRBV12-3/TRBV12-4	few
CASSQDGGLAGVADTQYF	TGTGCCAGCAGCCAAGATGGGGGACTAGCGGGAGTAGCAGATACGCAGTATTTT	TRBD2	TRBJ2-3	TRBV14	few
CASSLEVGSYNEQFF	TGCGCCAGCAGCTTGGAGGTCGGATCCTACAATGAGCAGTTCTTC	.	TRBJ2-1	TRBV7-2	many
CASSQGITGLKGYTF	TGTGCCAGCAGCCAAGGGATTACAGGGTTAAAGGGCTACACCTTC	.	TRBJ1-2	TRBV4-2	.
CASNPGRGGYNEQYF	TGTGCCAGCAACCCGGGGAGGGGCGGTTACAACGAGCAGTACTTC	TRBD2	TRBJ2-7	TRBV2	few
CASSTGAGYGYTF	TGTGCCAGCAGTACAGGGGCGGGCTATGGCTACACCTTC	TRBD1	TRBJ1-2	TRBV12-3/TRBV12-4	.
CASSDEAGYTGELFF	TGTGCCAGCAGTGACGAGGCGGGATACACCGGGGAGCTGTTTTTT	.	TRBJ2-2	TRBV6-1	.
CASSLGGLAESYNEQFF	TGTGCCAGCAGCTTAGGGGGCCTAGCGGAGTCCTACAATGAGCAGTTCTTC	TRBD2	TRBJ2-1	TRBV11-2	few
CASSFHPTSGGTGELFF	TGTGCTAGCAGCTTTCACCCGACTAGCGGGGGGACCGGGGAGCTGTTTTTT	TRBD2	TRBJ2-2	TRBV7-7	.
CASSKEPAGGYEQYF	TGTGCCAGCAGCAAAGAGCCAGCGGGAGGATACGAGCAGTACTTC	TRBD2	TRBJ2-7	TRBV7-6	few
CASSYRGHPNTGELFF	TGTGCCAGCAGTTACCGAGGACATCCGAACACCGGGGAGCTGTTTTTT	.	TRBJ2-2	TRBV6-5	.
CASSLRGSNEKLFF	TGTGCCAGCAGCCTCAGGGGGTCTAATGAAAAACTGTTTTTT	TRBD1	TRBJ1-4	TRBV12-3/TRBV12-4	.
CASSPQSGQGNEQFF	TGTGCCAGTAGTCCGCAATCCGGACAGGGAAATGAGCAGTTCTTC	TRBD1	TRBJ2-1	TRBV19	.